These 5 T cell receptor beta chains originate from one sample sequenced in a study of T cell repertoires in cytomegalovirus infection. Via MiXCR, TCRdb re-called the reads, giving one row per CDR3 protein. The data show 200,000 to 300,000 distinct CDR3 sequences, with roughly 10% seen just once and roughly 15% held by the top ten. Sequenced sample: PBMCs. Receptor source: a human donor in good health (CMV status not recorded). Some clones in this sample may be carry-over from other donors' samples.

This clonotype was seen at least ten times. The chain joins TRBV10-3 to TRBJ2-1; 11 bases map to TRBD2. Germline CDR1 is ENHRY and CDR2 is SYGVKD. The CDR3 length is 15 residues. J lost 10 bases, V lost 2 bases, and 7 bases had no gene match. The CDR3 is CAISESGTSGKEQFF. The CDR3 DNA is TGTGCCATCAGTGAGAGTGGGACTAGCGGCAAAGAGCAGTTCTTC.

Only a few counts were recorded for this clonotype. The genes are TRBV12-3 or TRBV12-4 and TRBJ1-1; the match to TRBD1 covers 7 bases. The J segment lost 8 bases and the V segment lost 3 bases, leaving 9 bases of the junction unmatched. There are 14 residues in the CDR3. CDR3 nucleotide sequence: TGTGCCAGCAGTTTGAGACAGGGAGACAAAGAAGCTTTCTTT. Its protein product is CASSLRQGDKEAFF.

There are a few counts of this clonotype. This chain joins TRBV19 and TRBJ2-6, with D possibly TRBD2 on 5 matching bases. The V gene lost 1 base and the J gene lost 0 bases, with 10 bases spanning the gap. The CDR3 covers 17 residues. Germline V gene lookup returns CDR1 LNHDA and CDR2 SQIVND (reference sequence). The CDR3 reads CASSIGVGNSGANVLTF. Here the CDR3 DNA reads TGTGCCAGTAGTATAGGAGTCGGGAACTCTGGGGCCAACGTCCTGACTTTC.

The genes are TRBV6-2 or TRBV6-3 and TRBJ2-1, with TRBD1 identical over 8 bases. With V trimmed by 4 bases and J by 6 bases, 14 bases remained unmatched. Germline V lookup: CDR1 MNHEY, CDR2 SVGEGT. The CDR3 runs 17 residues. The CDR3 sequence: CASSSDRGPLYGNEQFF. CDR3 bases: TGTGCCAGCAGTTCCGACAGGGGTCCCCTCTACGGCAATGAGCAGTTCTTC.

This clonotype came up many times. The chain carries TRBV7-2 and TRBJ1-2, with D tentatively TRBD1 (5 bases). Germline loops: CDR1 SGHTA, CDR2 FQGNSA. Between the trimmed V and J ends, which lost 0 bases and 4 bases, there was a span of 15 bases. The CDR3 covers 16 residues. The CDR3 DNA follows: TGTGCCAGCAGCTTAGCTCCGGGACTGCATCGCTATGGCTACACCTTC. It codes for CASSLAPGLHRYGYTF. The entire variable domain, with the rest obtained from reference TRBV7-2 and TRBJ1-2, is as follows: GAGVSQSPSNKVTEKGKDVELRCDPISGHTALYWYRQSLGQGLEFLIYFQGNSAPDKSGLPSDRFSAERTGGSVSTLTIQRTQQEDSAVYLCASSLAPGLHRYGYTFGSGTRLTVV.